This T cell receptor beta chain was obtained from a study of regulatory and conventional T cells in RAG deficiency. Notes on the study in general: In Omenn syndrome, Treg and Tconv repertoires overlapped >75%. Shannon entropy fell and Simpson indices rose in RAG-deficient patients. Compared with controls, unique Treg TCR beta sequences dropped around 100-fold in Omenn syndrome and CID/AS.

Conventional CD4+ T cells were sorted from blood as CD25-low CD127-high cells. Germline CDR1 MDHEN, CDR2 SYDVKM. Trimming at V came to 6 bases and at J to 7 bases, leaving 9 bases not matched to a gene. CDR3 length equals 14 residues. In the case of this clone: The antigen remains undetermined.

Clones were read by immunoSEQ multiplex PCR, and TCRdb kept only the in-frame ones, dropping some. The table has some 30,000 clones, approximately 96% seen once. Separately, the same data were catalogued under a study of regulatory T cells. In that study: The PCR used 52 TRBV and 13 TRBJ primers.

V is TRBV28 and J is TRBJ1-2; 9 nucleotides align to TRBD1. Material: CD25- CD4+ T cells sorted from blood. The source is a human donor in good health. CDR3 sequence reads: CASSVQGAGGGYTF. CDR3 DNA: TGTGCCAGCAGCGTACAGGGGGCCGGTGGTGGCTACACCTTC.